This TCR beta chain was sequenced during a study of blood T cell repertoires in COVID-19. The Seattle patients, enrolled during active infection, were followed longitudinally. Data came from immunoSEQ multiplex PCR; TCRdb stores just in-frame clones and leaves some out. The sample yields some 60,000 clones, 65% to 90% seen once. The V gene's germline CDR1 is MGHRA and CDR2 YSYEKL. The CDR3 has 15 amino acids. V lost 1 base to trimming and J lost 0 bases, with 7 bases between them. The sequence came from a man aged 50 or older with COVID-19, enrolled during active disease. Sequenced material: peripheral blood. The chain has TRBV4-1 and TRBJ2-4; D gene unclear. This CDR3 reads CASSQVVKAKNIQYF. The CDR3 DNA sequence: TGCGCCAGCAGCCAAGTTGTAAAAGCCAAAAACATTCAGTACTTC.